This T cell receptor (beta chain) was obtained from a study of T cells expressing NK-cell markers. 5'RACE template switching with UMIs produced the TCR beta cDNA. TCRdb reanalyzed the 5' RACE reads and collapses them to one entry per CDR3 protein, without DNA. The table for this sample gives about 160,000 distinct CDR3 sequences. General study findings and limits: A range of about 1.0-7.5% of CD8+ T cells consisted of dominant NKG2C+ clonotypes in 5 or 6 donors.

As to this clonotype: Its specificity is not known.

This receptor was taken from a woman aged 18 to 75 in good health. The specimen was blood T cells: a sorted CD56 or NKG2C T cell subset, CD4+ or CD8+ T cells, or bulk PBMC T cells (not recorded which).

The CDR3 sequence is CASSPRTSGTRINEQFF. The gene calls are TRBV12-3 or TRBV12-4 and TRBJ2-1; TCRdb names TRBD2, which stays unverified in the absence of DNA. This CDR3 has 17 residues.